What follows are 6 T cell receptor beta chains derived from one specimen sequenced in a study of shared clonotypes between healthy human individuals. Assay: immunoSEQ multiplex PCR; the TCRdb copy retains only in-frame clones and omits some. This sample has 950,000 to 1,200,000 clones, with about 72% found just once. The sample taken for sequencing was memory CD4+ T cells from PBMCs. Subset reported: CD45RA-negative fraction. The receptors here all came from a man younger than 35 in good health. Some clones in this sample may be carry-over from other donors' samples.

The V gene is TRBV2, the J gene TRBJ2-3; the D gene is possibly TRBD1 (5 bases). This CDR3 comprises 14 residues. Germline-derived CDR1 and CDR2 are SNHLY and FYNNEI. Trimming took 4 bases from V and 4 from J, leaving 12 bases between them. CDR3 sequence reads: CASSGRVVADTQYF. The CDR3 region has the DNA TGTGCCAGCAGTGGCAGGGTTGTTGCAGATACGCAGTATTTT.

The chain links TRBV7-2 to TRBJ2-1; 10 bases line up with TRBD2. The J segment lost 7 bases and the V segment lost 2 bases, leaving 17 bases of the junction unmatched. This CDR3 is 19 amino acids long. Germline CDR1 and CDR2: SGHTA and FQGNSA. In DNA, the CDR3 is TGTGCCAGCAGCTTACCCACCCTAACCCTAGCGGGAGCCCGGAATGAGCAGTTCTTC. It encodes CASSLPTLTLAGARNEQFF.

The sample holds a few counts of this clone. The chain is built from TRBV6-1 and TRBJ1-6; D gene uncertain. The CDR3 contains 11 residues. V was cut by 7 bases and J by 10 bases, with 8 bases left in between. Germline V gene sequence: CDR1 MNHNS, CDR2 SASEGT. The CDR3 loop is CASTPGSPLHF. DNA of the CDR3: TGTGCCAGCACTCCCGGGTCACCCCTCCACTTT.

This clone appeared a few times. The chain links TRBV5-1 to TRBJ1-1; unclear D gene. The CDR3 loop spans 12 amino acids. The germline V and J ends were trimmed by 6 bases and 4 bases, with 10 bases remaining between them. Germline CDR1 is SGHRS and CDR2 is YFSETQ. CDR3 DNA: TGCGCCAGCATAGGGAGTGGCACTGAAGCTTTCTTT. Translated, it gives CASIGSGTEAFF.

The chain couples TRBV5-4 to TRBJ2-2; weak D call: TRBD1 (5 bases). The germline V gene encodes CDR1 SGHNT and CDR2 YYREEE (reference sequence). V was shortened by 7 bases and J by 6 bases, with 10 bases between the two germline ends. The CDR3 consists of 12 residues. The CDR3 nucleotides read TGTGCCAGCCAGGGCCGAGCCGGGGAGCTGTTTTTT. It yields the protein CASQGRAGELFF.

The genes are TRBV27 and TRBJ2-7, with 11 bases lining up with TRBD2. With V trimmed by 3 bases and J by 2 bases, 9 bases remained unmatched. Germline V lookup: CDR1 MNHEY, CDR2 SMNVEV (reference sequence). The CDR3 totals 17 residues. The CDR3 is CASSFLASGRTTYEQYF. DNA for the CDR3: TGTGCCAGCAGTTTCTTAGCTAGCGGGAGGACTACCTACGAGCAGTACTTC.